The clone carrying this T cell receptor beta chain was seen once. Its antigen is currently unknown. The junction does not match germline at one end; this may be a read error. The data belong to a study of vaccination and CD4 T cells after COVID-19. As to treatment: roughly 11-day PBMC culture with coronavirus spike peptide pools or control peptides (ViraFEST assay). With the Oncomine TCR Beta short-read assay, DNA from cultured CD4+ T cells was sequenced. TCRdb reprocessed the PCR reads with MiXCR, giving one entry per CDR3 protein. Of some 12,000 distinct CDR3 sequences listed, roughly half are singletons. In germline, CDR1 is DFQATT, CDR2 SNEGSKA (reference sequence). This CDR3 region has 13 residues.

The material was cultured CD4+ T cells from blood, obtained after SARS-CoV-2 vaccination. This TCR came from a human donor with COVID-19. The chain has TRBV20-1 and TRBJ1-5; D is uncertain. The DNA of the CDR3 is TGCAATGCTATACAAGCTAGCAATCAGCCCCAGCATTTT. It specifies CNAIQASNQPQHF.